Below are 3 T cell receptor beta chains sequenced from a single sample in a study of OX40 agonist ivuxolimab in advanced cancers. Libraries were made using the immunoSEQ multiplex PCR assay. TCRdb obtained this table from immuneACCESS and retained in-frame rearrangements with V and J assigned. These tables miss some clones; where compared with another copy, unresolved V genes account for less than half of the shortfall, and the remainder is unexplained. This sample has 60,000 to 100,000 clones in its table, and approximately 87% of those were observed once. Approximately 0.54% of the sample is taken by the ten largest. The specimen was CD4+ or CD8+ T cells sorted from blood, collected in a trial of the OX40 agonist ivuxolimab. These receptors all come from an adult with an advanced solid tumor such as melanoma, head and neck, liver or kidney cancer.

V gene TRBV21-1 combines with J gene TRBJ2-7. TRBV21-1 is assigned pseudogene status. This CDR3 has 15 residues. The CDR3 DNA is TGTGCCAGCAGCCCCGAGGGGCCATACTCCTACGAGCAGTACTTC. It is translated as CASSPEGPYSYEQYF.

V is TRBV7-2 and J is TRBJ2-4; 7 positions match TRBD1. Germline assignment: CDR1 SGHTA and CDR2 FQGNSA. Unmatched junction bases numbered 10, after V lost 1 base and J lost 7 bases. This CDR3 has 16 residues. CDR3 region: CASSLGSAGGGNIQYF. The DNA of the CDR3 is TGTGCCAGCAGCTTAGGTTCGGCAGGGGGTGGGAACATTCAGTACTTC.

The chain couples TRBV6-5 to TRBJ1-2; D call uncertain. This CDR3 has 14 amino acids. CDR1 is MNHEY and CDR2 is SVGAGI in the germline V gene. With 8 bases removed from V and 4 bases from J, the gap between germline ends came to 17 bases. CDR3 sequence: CASGRKDSPYGYTF. The DNA for the CDR3 is TGTGCCAGCGGGCGGAAGGACTCTCCCTATGGCTACACCTTC.